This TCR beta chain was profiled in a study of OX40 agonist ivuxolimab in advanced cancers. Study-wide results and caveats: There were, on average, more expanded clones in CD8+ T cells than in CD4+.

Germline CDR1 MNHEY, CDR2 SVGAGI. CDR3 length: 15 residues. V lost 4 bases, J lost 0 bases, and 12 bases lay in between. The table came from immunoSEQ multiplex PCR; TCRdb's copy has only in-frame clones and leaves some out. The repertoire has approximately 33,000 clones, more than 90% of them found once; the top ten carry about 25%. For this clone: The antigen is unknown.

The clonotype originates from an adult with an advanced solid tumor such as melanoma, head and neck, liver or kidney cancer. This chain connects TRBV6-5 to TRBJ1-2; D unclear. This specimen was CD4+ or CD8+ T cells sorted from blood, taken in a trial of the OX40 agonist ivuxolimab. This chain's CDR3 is CASSSRGPTNYGYTF. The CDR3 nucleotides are TGTGCCAGCAGTTCGCGAGGGCCGACTAACTATGGCTACACCTTC.